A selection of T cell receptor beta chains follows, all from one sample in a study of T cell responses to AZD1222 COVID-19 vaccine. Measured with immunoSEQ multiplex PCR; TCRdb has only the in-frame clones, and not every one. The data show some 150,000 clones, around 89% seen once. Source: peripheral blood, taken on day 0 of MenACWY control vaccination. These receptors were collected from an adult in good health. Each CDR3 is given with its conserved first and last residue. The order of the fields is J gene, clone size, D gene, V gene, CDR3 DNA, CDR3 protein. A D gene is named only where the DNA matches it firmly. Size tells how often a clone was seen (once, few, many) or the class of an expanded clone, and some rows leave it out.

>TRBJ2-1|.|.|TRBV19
TGTGCCAGTACAAAGGGGCAGGGGGGCAATGAGCAGTTCTTC
CASTKGQGGNEQFF
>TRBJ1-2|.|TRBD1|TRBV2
TGTGCCAGCAGTTATTCGGGACAGGCGTTTACCTTCTATGGCTACACCTTC
CASSYSGQAFTFYGYTF
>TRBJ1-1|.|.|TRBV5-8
TGTGCCAGCAGCTTGGCCGCGTTTAGGGGGGACACTGAAGCTTTCTTT
CASSLAAFRGDTEAFF
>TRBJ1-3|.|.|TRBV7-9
TGTGCCAGTGGTCTGGGTAGAAACACCATATATTTT
CASGLGRNTIYF
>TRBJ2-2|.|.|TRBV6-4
TGTGCCAGCAGTGACACGGGGGAGAGAGCCGGGGAGCTGTTTTTT
CASSDTGERAGELFF
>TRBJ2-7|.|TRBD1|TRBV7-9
TGTGCCAGCAGCGGCAAAAGCGGGACAGGGATTTTCTTCGAGCAGTACTTC
CASSGKSGTGIFFEQYF
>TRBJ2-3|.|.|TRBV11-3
TGTGCCAGCAGCGCGAAGAATACGCAGTATTTT
CASSAKNTQYF
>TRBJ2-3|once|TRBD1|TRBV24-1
TGTGCCACCAGTGATCCGGGACAGGGGTTCACAGATACGCAGTATTTT
CATSDPGQGFTDTQYF
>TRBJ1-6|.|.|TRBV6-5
TGTGCCAGCGCGAAGGGTTCCCTCCACTTT
CASAKGSLHF
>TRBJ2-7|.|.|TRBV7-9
TGTGCCAGCTCCGAAGTGTACAACTCCTACGAGCAGTACTTC
CASSEVYNSYEQYF